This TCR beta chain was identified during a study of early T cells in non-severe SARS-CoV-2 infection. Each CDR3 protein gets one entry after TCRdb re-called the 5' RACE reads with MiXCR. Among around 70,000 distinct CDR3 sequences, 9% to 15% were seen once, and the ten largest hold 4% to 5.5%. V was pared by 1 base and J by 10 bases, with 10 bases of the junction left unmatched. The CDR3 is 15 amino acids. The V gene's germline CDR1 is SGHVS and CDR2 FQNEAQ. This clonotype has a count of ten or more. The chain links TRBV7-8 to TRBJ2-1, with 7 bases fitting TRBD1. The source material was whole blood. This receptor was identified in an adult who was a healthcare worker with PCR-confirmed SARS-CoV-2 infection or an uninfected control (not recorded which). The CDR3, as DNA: TGTGCCAGCAGCTTAGTGGCAGGGGGTCGGGGAGAGCAGTTCTTC. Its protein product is CASSLVAGGRGEQFF. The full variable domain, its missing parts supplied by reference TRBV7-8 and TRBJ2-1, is GAGVSQSPRYKVAKRGQDVALRCDPISGHVSLFWYQQALGQGPEFLTYFQNEAQLDKSGLPSDRFFAERPEGSVSTLKIQRTQQEDSAVYLCASSLVAGGRGEQFFGPGTRLTVL.